This T cell receptor (beta chain) was profiled in a study of blood T cell repertoires in COVID-19. Study background: The United States, Italy and Spain were the sources of the acute and convalescent COVID-19 samples.

In Seattle, patients joined the study during active infection and were tracked longitudinally. Germline CDR1 and CDR2: SGHTA and FQGNSA. V gave up 5 bases and J gave up 6 bases; unmatched junction bases: 9. The CDR3 loop spans 15 amino acids. Assay used: immunoSEQ multiplex PCR; TCRdb lists only in-frame clones, some missing. The data hold 440,000 or so clones, with about 89% observed a single time. The sample holds one count of this clone. Sequencing was carried out using peripheral blood. This receptor was obtained from a woman aged 40 to 50 with COVID-19, enrolled during active disease. The chain joins TRBV7-2 to TRBJ2-1; the match to TRBD2 covers 8 bases. The CDR3 here is CASSPLSGSSNEQFF. The CDR3 DNA is TGTGCCAGCAGCCCCTTAAGCGGGAGTAGCAATGAGCAGTTCTTC.